A selection of T cell receptor beta chains follows, all from one sample in a study of blood T cell repertoires in COVID-19. Data came from immunoSEQ multiplex PCR; TCRdb stores just in-frame clones and leaves some out. The table includes tens of thousands of clones, roughly 83% detected once. The sequenced sample was peripheral blood. The receptors shown here come from a man between 65 and 80 years old with active COVID-19. CDR3s include the opening cysteine and the closing phenylalanine or tryptophan. The D gene is left open where the match is weak. Size values are once, few and many counts, or a class for expanded clones, and some rows have none.

d_call: TRBD2
v_call: TRBV7-9
clone_size: NA
j_call: TRBJ2-7
cdr3_nt: TGTGCCAGCAGCGCTAGCGGCCAGACACTCGAGCAGTACTTC
cdr3_aa: CASSASGQTLEQYF

d_call: NA
v_call: TRBV7-9
clone_size: NA
j_call: TRBJ2-3
cdr3_nt: TGTGCCAGCAGCCCCGTCAGCACAGATACGCAGTATTTT
cdr3_aa: CASSPVSTDTQYF

d_call: TRBD1
v_call: TRBV5-1
clone_size: NA
j_call: TRBJ2-5
cdr3_nt: TGCGCCAGCAGCCTACAGGGGGCCGTCGGGGAGACCCAGTACTTC
cdr3_aa: CASSLQGAVGETQYF

d_call: TRBD1
v_call: TRBV11-3
clone_size: NA
j_call: TRBJ2-3
cdr3_nt: TGTGCCAGCAGCGGCCTCGGGACAGATGCAGATACGCAGTATTTT
cdr3_aa: CASSGLGTDADTQYF

d_call: TRBD2
v_call: TRBV7-2
clone_size: NA
j_call: TRBJ2-5
cdr3_nt: TGTGCCAGCAGCTTAGGTACTAGCGGACATCAAGAGACCCAGTACTTC
cdr3_aa: CASSLGTSGHQETQYF

d_call: TRBD2
v_call: TRBV5-6
clone_size: NA
j_call: TRBJ2-5
cdr3_nt: TGTGCCAGCAGCTTGCCCCTCGGGGGGTACCAAGAGACCCAGTACTTC
cdr3_aa: CASSLPLGGYQETQYF

d_call: TRBD1
v_call: TRBV5-1
clone_size: NA
j_call: TRBJ2-7
cdr3_nt: TGCGCCAGCAGCTCAGGCAGGGGGCGTAGCCCCTACGAGCAGTACTTC
cdr3_aa: CASSSGRGRSPYEQYF

d_call: NA
v_call: TRBV7-2
clone_size: NA
j_call: TRBJ2-5
cdr3_nt: TGTGCCAGCAGCTTAGATCAGGGGTCGGGGACCCAGTACTTC
cdr3_aa: CASSLDQGSGTQYF

d_call: NA
v_call: TRBV7-3
clone_size: NA
j_call: TRBJ2-3
cdr3_nt: TGTGCCAGCAGCTCGGTGCCTAGCACAGATACGCAGTATTTT
cdr3_aa: CASSSVPSTDTQYF

d_call: NA
v_call: TRBV19
clone_size: NA
j_call: TRBJ2-2
cdr3_nt: TGTGCCAGTAGTATAAAGTTAGGAGGGAGCCGATCGAACACCGGGGAGCTGTTTTTT
cdr3_aa: CASSIKLGGSRSNTGELFF

d_call: TRBD1
v_call: TRBV2
clone_size: NA
j_call: TRBJ2-5
cdr3_nt: TGTGCCCAACGGACAGGGCTACCTCAAGAGACCCAGTACTTC
cdr3_aa: CAQRTGLPQETQYF

d_call: NA
v_call: TRBV6-5
clone_size: once
j_call: TRBJ2-1
cdr3_nt: TGTGCCAGCAGTAGAGAGCGGCTCGGAGCATTCGAGCAGTTCTTC
cdr3_aa: CASSRERLGAFEQFF

d_call: TRBD1
v_call: TRBV6-4
clone_size: NA
j_call: TRBJ1-1
cdr3_nt: TGTGCCAGCAGTACTGACAGGGGGGACACTGAAGCTTTCTTT
cdr3_aa: CASSTDRGDTEAFF

d_call: NA
v_call: TRBV9
clone_size: NA
j_call: TRBJ2-5
cdr3_nt: TGTGCCAGCAGTACCTGGGGGCAGTTACAAGAGACCCAGTACTTC
cdr3_aa: CASSTWGQLQETQYF

d_call: NA
v_call: TRBV9
clone_size: few
j_call: TRBJ1-1
cdr3_nt: TGTGCCAGCAGCCTGACATCCTCGAACACTGAAGCTTTCTTT
cdr3_aa: CASSLTSSNTEAFF

d_call: NA
v_call: TRBV28
clone_size: NA
j_call: TRBJ2-3
cdr3_nt: TGTGCCAGCAGTTTACCCTGGGGGGCTAGCGGTCATCAAGGCACAGATACGCAGTATTTT
cdr3_aa: CASSLPWGASGHQGTDTQYF

d_call: TRBD2
v_call: TRBV19
clone_size: NA
j_call: TRBJ2-2
cdr3_nt: TGTGCCAGTAGTAGCCTAGCGGGTCGGACCGGGGAGCTGTTTTTT
cdr3_aa: CASSSLAGRTGELFF

d_call: TRBD2
v_call: TRBV12-5
clone_size: NA
j_call: TRBJ2-1
cdr3_nt: TGTGCTAGTGGTTCATCTCCGGGACTAGCGGAACATTACAATGAGCAGTTCTTC
cdr3_aa: CASGSSPGLAEHYNEQFF

d_call: TRBD2
v_call: TRBV9
clone_size: few
j_call: TRBJ2-2
cdr3_nt: TGTGCCAGCAGCGTAGTTAGCGGGTTAAGTTCCGGGGAGCTGTTTTTT
cdr3_aa: CASSVVSGLSSGELFF

d_call: TRBD2
v_call: TRBV11-2
clone_size: NA
j_call: TRBJ2-3
cdr3_nt: TGTGCCAGCAGCTTAGTACCTAGCGGGAGTACAGATACGCAGTATTTT
cdr3_aa: CASSLVPSGSTDTQYF

d_call: TRBD2
v_call: TRBV6-6
clone_size: NA
j_call: TRBJ2-1
cdr3_nt: TGTGCCAGCAGTCGACTAGGGACTAGCGTGACCCTCTTGCTAATATGGTCCTACAATGAGCAGTTCTTC
cdr3_aa: CASSRLGTSVTLLLIWSYNEQFF

d_call: NA
v_call: TRBV19
clone_size: NA
j_call: TRBJ2-7
cdr3_nt: TGTGCCAGTAGTATAGATCCCCGGTACTCCTACGAGCAGTACTTC
cdr3_aa: CASSIDPRYSYEQYF

d_call: TRBD2
v_call: TRBV27
clone_size: NA
j_call: TRBJ2-3
cdr3_nt: TGTGCCAGCAGTCCCCACTCAGCGGGAGCCGCAGATACGCAGTATTTT
cdr3_aa: CASSPHSAGAADTQYF

d_call: TRBD1
v_call: TRBV30
clone_size: NA
j_call: TRBJ2-1
cdr3_nt: TGTGCCTGGAGTGCCAGGGGGCTTTACAATGAGCAGTTCTTC
cdr3_aa: CAWSARGLYNEQFF

d_call: TRBD1
v_call: TRBV27
clone_size: once
j_call: TRBJ2-1
cdr3_nt: TGTGCCAGCAGCCCAGTGGACAGGCTGAATGAGCAGTTCTTC
cdr3_aa: CASSPVDRLNEQFF

d_call: NA
v_call: TRBV7-8
clone_size: NA
j_call: TRBJ1-5
cdr3_nt: TGTGCCAGCGGAGATAGAGCAGACAATCAGCCCCAGCATTTT
cdr3_aa: CASGDRADNQPQHF

d_call: NA
v_call: TRBV10-3
clone_size: NA
j_call: TRBJ1-1
cdr3_nt: TGTGCCATCAGGATGCGGGACGCAGGTGAAGCTTTCTTT
cdr3_aa: CAIRMRDAGEAFF

d_call: TRBD1
v_call: TRBV27
clone_size: once
j_call: TRBJ1-5
cdr3_nt: TGTGCCAGCAGTTCCCAAAGAGGACAGGGGTCGGGCAATCAGCCCCAGCATTTT
cdr3_aa: CASSSQRGQGSGNQPQHF

d_call: NA
v_call: TRBV7-2
clone_size: NA
j_call: TRBJ1-1
cdr3_nt: TGTGCCAGCAGGCCCCTAAGCCCCCCAGCTTTCTTT
cdr3_aa: CASRPLSPPAFF

d_call: TRBD1
v_call: TRBV30
clone_size: NA
j_call: TRBJ1-4
cdr3_nt: TGTGCCTGGAGTCCGCCCCAGGGACAGGAGGTGATCGGAAAACTGTTTTTT
cdr3_aa: CAWSPPQGQEVIGKLFF

d_call: NA
v_call: TRBV7-2
clone_size: NA
j_call: TRBJ2-3
cdr3_nt: TGTGCCAGCAGCTTAGCCGGGTCCTATAGCACAGATACGCAGTATTTT
cdr3_aa: CASSLAGSYSTDTQYF

d_call: TRBD2
v_call: TRBV5-1
clone_size: NA
j_call: TRBJ2-7
cdr3_nt: TGCGCCAGCAGCCGGGAGGGCTACGAGCAGTACTTC
cdr3_aa: CASSREGYEQYF

d_call: TRBD2
v_call: TRBV9
clone_size: NA
j_call: TRBJ2-1
cdr3_nt: TGTGCCAGCAGTCCGACTAGCGGAGTTTACAATGAGCAGTTCTTC
cdr3_aa: CASSPTSGVYNEQFF

d_call: NA
v_call: TRBV2
clone_size: once
j_call: TRBJ2-2
cdr3_nt: TGTGCCAGCAGTGACTCACAGCCGAACACCGGGGAGCTGTTTTTT
cdr3_aa: CASSDSQPNTGELFF

d_call: NA
v_call: TRBV4-3
clone_size: NA
j_call: TRBJ1-2
cdr3_nt: TGCGCCAGCAGCCAAGATGAGCGGACTAACTATGGCTACACCTTC
cdr3_aa: CASSQDERTNYGYTF

d_call: NA
v_call: TRBV19
clone_size: NA
j_call: TRBJ2-5
cdr3_nt: TGTGCCAGTAGTAAGGCGGGGACAGTTGAAGAGACCCAGTACTTC
cdr3_aa: CASSKAGTVEETQYF

d_call: TRBD2
v_call: TRBV4-2
clone_size: NA
j_call: TRBJ2-7
cdr3_nt: TGTGCCAGCAGCCAGGCCCCCTCTAGCGGGGGAATCTCCTACGAGCAGTACTTC
cdr3_aa: CASSQAPSSGGISYEQYF